Listed below are T cell receptor beta chains from one sample, sequenced in a study of T cell clonotyping in hematopoietic cell transplantation. Some clones are missing from TCRdb's copy, which holds only in-frame ones; the method was immunoSEQ multiplex PCR. The sample shows 70,000 or so clones, about 94% of them seen only once. The specimen sequenced was peripheral blood mononuclear cells. The source is a man in his fifties or sixties in good health. Some clones in this sample may be carry-over from other donors' samples. Each CDR3 is given with its conserved first and last residue. Each record gives: D gene, V gene, clone size, J gene, CDR3 DNA, CDR3 protein. The D gene is left open where the match is weak. The size field is filled for only some rows; it gives once, few, many or a size class.

NA,TRBV7-9,NA,TRBJ2-3,TGTGCCAGCAGCTCCGAGACGGAGTCCGCCTATACGCAGTATTTT,CASSSETESAYTQYF
NA,TRBV6-4,NA,TRBJ2-5,TGTGCCAGCAACATTTCTATTGGGCCCCGAGCGACCCAGTACTTC,CASNISIGPRATQYF
NA,TRBV28,NA,TRBJ2-7,TGTGCCAGCAGTTTAGGAGGGCCTCTCTACGAGCAGTACTTC,CASSLGGPLYEQYF
TRBD1,TRBV19,NA,TRBJ2-2,TGTGCCAGTAAAAGGGACAGGTTTACCGGGGAGCTGTTTTTT,CASKRDRFTGELFF
NA,TRBV10-3,once,TRBJ2-3,TGTGCCATCAGGGATGACGGGGCGGGGGCGAACACAGATACGCAGTATTTT,CAIRDDGAGANTDTQYF
NA,TRBV29-1,NA,TRBJ2-3,TGCAGCGTTGTTCCGGGAAGTCGGGGTGGAGAAGCTAGCGCAGATACGCAGTATTTT,CSVVPGSRGGEASADTQYF
TRBD1,TRBV4-1,NA,TRBJ2-3,TGCGCCAGCAGCCTTATATATCCGGGACAGGGACTCACAGATACGCAGTATTTT,CASSLIYPGQGLTDTQYF
NA,TRBV6-1,NA,TRBJ2-5,TGTGCCAGCAGTGAACAGGTAGGGCAGGGAACCGATGGAGAGACCCAGTACTTC,CASSEQVGQGTDGETQYF
TRBD1,TRBV4-1,NA,TRBJ2-7,TGCGCCAGCAGCCACGGGACAGGGGGCCCCTACGAGCAGTACTTC,CASSHGTGGPYEQYF
NA,TRBV7-9,NA,TRBJ2-2,TGTGCCAGCAGCTTAGGGTGGGAGTGGCACACCGGGGAGCTGTTTTTT,CASSLGWEWHTGELFF
NA,TRBV9,NA,TRBJ2-2,TGTGCCAGCAGCGTAGAAGGACGGAGCACCGGGGAGCTGTTTTTT,CASSVEGRSTGELFF
TRBD1,TRBV28,NA,TRBJ1-5,TGTGCCAGCACCCCAGGGGGAAGCAATCAGCCCCAGCATTTT,CASTPGGSNQPQHF
NA,TRBV5-1,NA,TRBJ2-7,TGCGCCAGCAGCCCTACACAGGGCGTCCCCTACGAGCAGTACTTC,CASSPTQGVPYEQYF
TRBD2,TRBV11-2,NA,TRBJ2-7,TGTGCCAGCAGCTCCAGAACAGCGGGGGTTTACGAGCAGTACTTC,CASSSRTAGVYEQYF
NA,TRBV4-2,NA,TRBJ2-1,TGTGCCAGCAGCCAAGAGAGTGGGTGGAATGAGCAGTTCTTC,CASSQESGWNEQFF
NA,TRBV19,NA,TRBJ1-2,TGTGCCAGTAGTATTGGGCAGGGGAGCTATGGCTACACCTTC,CASSIGQGSYGYTF
NA,TRBV9,NA,TRBJ1-4,TGTGCCAGCAGCCCACAAGTGAGGACGGTAGATGAAAAACTGTTTTTT,CASSPQVRTVDEKLFF
NA,TRBV5-6,once,TRBJ1-5,TGTGCCAGCAGCTTTATTGGCAGCCTTCAGCATTTT,CASSFIGSLQHF
NA,TRBV11-3,NA,TRBJ2-2,TGTGCCAGCAGCTTAAACAGTAACGGGGAGCTGTTTTTT,CASSLNSNGELFF
TRBD1,TRBV5-1,NA,TRBJ1-1,TGCGCCAGCAGCTTTCTGACAGGGGACGGAACTGAAGCTTTCTTT,CASSFLTGDGTEAFF
TRBD1,TRBV4-1,NA,TRBJ1-5,TGCGCCAGCAGCCAGACAGGGGAGAGCCAGCCCCAGCATTTT,CASSQTGESQPQHF
NA,TRBV28,NA,TRBJ1-4,TGTGCCAGTTACAGTTCAACTAATGAAAAACTGTTTTTT,CASYSSTNEKLFF
TRBD1,TRBV28,NA,TRBJ1-5,TGTGCCAGCAGTCCCCACACCGGGACAGGGGTTGATCAGCCCCAGCATTTT,CASSPHTGTGVDQPQHF
TRBD2,TRBV9,NA,TRBJ2-1,TGTGCCAGCAGCGTAGTTCTGTCGGGGGGGCAGTTCTTC,CASSVVLSGGQFF
TRBD1,TRBV5-4,once,TRBJ1-2,TGTGCCAGCAATTATGCCGGGACAGGTGATGGCTACACCTTC,CASNYAGTGDGYTF
NA,TRBV30,NA,TRBJ2-7,TGTGCCTGGAGTGTCTACAGGGAGAGCGAGCAGTACTTC,CAWSVYRESEQYF
NA,TRBV28,NA,TRBJ1-2,TGTGCCAGCACCCGGGGGGGCGCGGATGGCTACACCTTC,CASTRGGADGYTF
NA,TRBV5-1,NA,TRBJ2-2,TGCGCCAGCAGCCTACAGGGACTGCACACCGGGGAGCTGTTTTTT,CASSLQGLHTGELFF
NA,TRBV7-2,few,TRBJ2-4,TGTGCCAGCAGCTTAGATCGATTTCGGACGACCCTAGCCAAAAACATTCAGTACTTC,CASSLDRFRTTLAKNIQYF
NA,TRBV4-2,NA,TRBJ2-7,TGTGCCAGCAGCCAAGAACCCGGGGGCTACGAGCAGTACTTC,CASSQEPGGYEQYF
NA,TRBV7-6,NA,TRBJ1-4,TGTGCCAGCAGCTTAGCGCTGGGTTATAATGAAAAACTGTTTTTT,CASSLALGYNEKLFF
NA,TRBV9,NA,TRBJ2-7,TGTGCCAGCAGTTCCGACGGGCCGTCCCCCGAGCAGTACTTC,CASSSDGPSPEQYF
NA,TRBV9,NA,TRBJ2-5,TGTGCCAGCAGCGCGGGTGCTGGAACCCAGTACTTC,CASSAGAGTQYF
NA,TRBV2,NA,TRBJ2-7,TGTGCCAGCAGAAAGTTCGACTTGACCTACGAGCAGTACTTC,CASRKFDLTYEQYF
TRBD2,TRBV9,NA,TRBJ2-1,TGTGCCAGCAGCCGGGGACTAGCGGCAGGCAATGAGCAGTTCTTC,CASSRGLAAGNEQFF
TRBD1,TRBV7-2,NA,TRBJ2-2,TGTGCCAGCAGCGCGAACAGGGGGGCGAACACCGGGGAGCTGTTTTTT,CASSANRGANTGELFF
NA,TRBV7-8,NA,TRBJ2-7,TGTGCCAGCAGCCTTGGGCCCTCCTACGAGCAGTACTTC,CASSLGPSYEQYF
NA,TRBV6-5,NA,TRBJ2-1,TGTGCCAGCAGTTACTCAGTAATTATCGATAATGAGCAGTTCTTC,CASSYSVIIDNEQFF
NA,TRBV4-3,once,TRBJ2-3,TGCGCCAGCAGCCAAGATGTCATTAGCACAGATACGCAGTATTTT,CASSQDVISTDTQYF
TRBD1,TRBV4-2,NA,TRBJ1-2,TGTGCCAGCAGCCAAGAAGGGGGCTGGGCGACTAACTATGGCTACACCTTC,CASSQEGGWATNYGYTF
NA,TRBV28,NA,TRBJ1-5,TGTGCCAGCAGTCAGTGGACGAATCAGCCCCAGCATTTT,CASSQWTNQPQHF
TRBD1,TRBV29-1,NA,TRBJ2-7,TGCAGCGTAGCACAGGGGACGTTCTCCTACGAGCAGTACTTC,CSVAQGTFSYEQYF
NA,TRBV6-5,NA,TRBJ2-2,TGTGCCAGCAGTTACGCCCAGGATTGGTTAACCGGGGAGCTGTTTTTT,CASSYAQDWLTGELFF
TRBD2,TRBV9,NA,TRBJ2-5,TGTGCCAGCAGCGTAGCTACGGGGGGTGGGGAGACCCAGTACTTC,CASSVATGGGETQYF
NA,TRBV4-3,NA,TRBJ2-6,TGCGCCAGCAGCCAGGAGAGGAGCTCTGGGGCCAACGTCCTGACTTTC,CASSQERSSGANVLTF
NA,TRBV27,NA,TRBJ2-1,TGTGCCAGCAGTTTGGGGCGTTTTAATGAGCAGTTCTTC,CASSLGRFNEQFF
NA,TRBV6-5,NA,TRBJ2-7,TGTGCCAGCAGCCTCCGAGGGGTCTCCTCCTACGAGCAGTACTTC,CASSLRGVSSYEQYF